These 15 T cell receptor beta chains originate from one sample sequenced in a study. One entry per CDR3 protein results from TCRdb running MiXCR on the RT-PCR reads. The sample includes 650,000 to 800,000 distinct CDR3 sequences, 14% of them seen just once. Sequenced input: memory CD4+ T cells from blood. The receptors come from a female donor in good health, serving as a healthy control.

Ten or more counts support this clonotype. The chain has TRBV6-2 or TRBV6-3 and TRBJ2-7, with TRBD1 matching 10 bases. The V gene's germline CDR1 is MNHEY and CDR2 SVGEGT. With 6 bases clipped from V and 2 bases from J, the junction kept 4 bases outside the gene matches. The CDR3 extends over 14 amino acids. This CDR3 reads CASRGQGTTYEQYF. CDR3 coding DNA: TGTGCCAGCAGGGGACAGGGGACCACCTACGAGCAGTACTTC.

The gene calls are TRBV28 and TRBJ2-7, with D uncertain. The CDR3 totals 13 residues. The V gene lost 7 bases and the J gene lost 4 bases, with 14 bases spanning the gap. CDR1 is MDHEN and CDR2 is SYDVKM in the germline V gene. The CDR3 sequence is CASTAVLGYEQYF. The CDR3 bases are TGTGCCAGCACCGCGGTCCTGGGGTACGAGCAGTACTTC.

This chain connects TRBV7-6 to TRBJ2-7; the D gene is possibly TRBD2 (5 bases). Germline CDR1 SGHVS, CDR2 FNYEAQ. The CDR3 consists of 13 residues. V gave up 0 bases and J gave up 11 bases, with 14 bases separating them. CDR3 DNA sequence: TGTGCCAGCAGCTTAGCGCCGGCAGCGGCTAAGTACTTC. Protein: CASSLAPAAAKYF. The variable domain in full, with the rest retrieved from reference TRBV7-6 and TRBJ2-7, is GAGVSQSPRYKVTKRGQDVALRCDPISGHVSLYWYRQALGQGPEFLTYFNYEAQQDKSGLPNDRFSAERPEGSISTLTIQRTEQRDSAMYRCASSLAPAAAKYFGPGTRLTVT.

The J gene is TRBJ1-1, the V gene TRBV7-3; D remains ambiguous. Germline CDR1 reads SGHTA; CDR2 reads FQGTGA. Trimming stripped 0 bases from V and 7 bases from J, with 9 bases between. This CDR3 region has 13 residues. The CDR3 here is CASSLTVGLEAFF. The CDR3 bases are TGTGCCAGCAGCTTAACAGTTGGTCTTGAAGCTTTCTTT. Supplemented by reference TRBV7-3 and TRBJ1-1, the full variable domain reads GAGVSQTPSNKVTEKGKYVELRCDPISGHTALYWYRQSLGQGPEFLIYFQGTGAADDSGLPNDRFFAVRPEGSVSTLKIQRTERGDSAVYLCASSLTVGLEAFFGQGTRLTVV.

About this clonotype itself: A much larger clone is a single base away; this may be a read error. The chain carries TRBV9 and TRBJ1-2; D possibly corresponds to TRBD1 (6 bases). This CDR3 region has 13 residues. Germline V lookup: CDR1 SGDLS, CDR2 YYNGEE. The chain's CDR3 is CASSVEQGVGFTF. The DNA of the CDR3 is TGTGCCAGCAGCGTAGAACAGGGTGTGGGCTTCACCTTC.

This sequence joins TRBV28 and TRBJ2-2, with TRBD1 matching 7 bases. The CDR3 has 15 amino acids. Germline CDR1 reads MDHEN; CDR2 reads SYDVKM. Trimming cost V 6 bases and J 3 bases; bases outside gene matches: 7. As DNA, the CDR3 is TGTGCCAGCAGCCGGACAGGCTCCTACACCGGGGAGCTGTTTTTT. Its translation is CASSRTGSYTGELFF.

This clonotype was seen only a few times. V is TRBV7-2 and J is TRBJ2-1; weak D call: TRBD1 (5 bases). V was clipped by 1 base and J by 3 bases, with 7 bases between them. CDR3 length equals 14 residues. Germline V gene data show CDR1 as SGHTA and CDR2 as FQGNSA. CDR3 sequence reads: CASSLGQIYNEQFF. The CDR3, as DNA: TGTGCCAGCAGCTTAGGACAGATCTACAATGAGCAGTTCTTC.

At least ten counts were recorded for this clonotype. This chain joins TRBV12-3 or TRBV12-4 and TRBJ2-1; 7 bases are shared with TRBD1. CDR3 length: 13 amino acids. With V trimmed by 7 bases and J by 7 bases, 7 bases remained unmatched. CDR3 bases: TGTGCCAGCATCCTGACAGGGCGGAATGAGCAGTTCTTC. It translates to CASILTGRNEQFF.

This clonotype was found a few times. The chain couples TRBV18 to TRBJ2-1; 14 nucleotides match TRBD2. V gave up 5 bases and J gave up 8 bases; unmatched junction bases: 8. The CDR3 totals 16 residues. Germline CDR1 KGHSH, CDR2 LQKENI. This CDR3 is CASSAPGLAGVDEQFF. The DNA for the CDR3 is TGTGCCAGCTCAGCGCCGGGACTAGCGGGAGTTGATGAGCAGTTCTTC. Drawing the rest from reference TRBV18 and TRBJ2-1, the complete variable domain is NAGVMQNPRHLVRRRGQEARLRCSPMKGHSHVYWYRQLPEEGLKFMVYLQKENIIDESGMPKERFSAEFPKEGPSILRIQQVVRGDSAAYFCASSAPGLAGVDEQFFGPGTRLTVL.

The table lists this clonotype with a few counts. The chain is built from TRBV20-1 and TRBJ1-2, with 7 bases lining up with TRBD1. The CDR3 sequence is 13 residues long. After removal of 3 bases from V and 5 bases from J, the junction contained 6 bases not matched to a gene. CDR1 and CDR2 from the germline V gene are DFQATT and SNEGSKA (reference sequence). CDR3 residues: CSASIEQGYGYTF. DNA of the CDR3: TGCAGTGCTAGTATAGAACAGGGGTATGGCTACACCTTC.

This clonotype has more than one count but fewer than ten. The genes are TRBV10-3 and TRBJ2-1; 9 nucleotides align to TRBD1. Losses at the gene ends were 8 bases for V and 4 bases for J; bases not matched to a gene: 15. CDR1 ENHRY and CDR2 SYGVKD come from the germline V gene. The CDR3 has 17 residues. CDR3 protein: CAIRESGGTGLYNEQFF. The CDR3 nucleotides read TGTGCCATCCGGGAATCAGGGGGGACAGGGCTTTACAATGAGCAGTTCTTC.

This clonotype was observed a handful of times. The chain recombines TRBV20-1 with TRBJ2-5; TRBD2 matches at 10 bases. CDR3 length: 13 amino acids. CDR1 and CDR2 from the germline V gene are DFQATT and SNEGSKA (reference sequence). In nucleotides, the CDR3 is TGCAATCCCCTAGCGGGAGCTTTGCAGACCCAGTACTTC. It encodes CNPLAGALQTQYF.

The chain recombines TRBV20-1 with TRBJ2-1; 13 positions agree with TRBD2. CDR3 length equals 15 residues. Germline CDR1 DFQATT, CDR2 SNEGSKA (reference sequence). The ends lost 1 base at V and 5 bases at J; junction bases unmatched: 2. The DNA of the CDR3 is TGCAGTGCTAGAGGCGGGACTAGCGGGAACAATGAGCAGTTCTTC. Protein product: CSARGGTSGNNEQFF.

This clonotype was observed a handful of times. The chain is built from TRBV12-3 or TRBV12-4 and TRBJ2-7, with a possible D match to TRBD2 (5 bases). This CDR3 is built from 13 residues. The V and J ends lost 7 bases and 0 bases respectively, with 10 bases between them. The CDR3 loop is CASTGSASYEQYF. As DNA, the CDR3 is TGTGCCAGCACCGGTAGCGCCTCCTACGAGCAGTACTTC.

This clonotype came up many times. The rearrangement links TRBV6-5 to TRBJ2-3; D gene uncertain. Germline loops: CDR1 MNHEY, CDR2 SVGAGI. The CDR3 is 11 amino acids. Trimming took off 6 bases at V and 6 bases at J, with 7 bases between the two ends. The CDR3 sequence is CASSKRDTQYF. The CDR3 DNA is TGTGCCAGCAGCAAGAGGGATACGCAGTATTTT.